This T cell receptor beta chain was recorded in a study of identical twins. MiXCR was run by TCRdb on the 5' RACE reads, yielding one entry per CDR3 protein. The sample has about 890,000 distinct CDR3 sequences; about 12% are singletons. Only a few counts were recorded for this clonotype. This CDR3 has 11 residues. From germline, CDR1 is DFQATT and CDR2 SNEGSKA (reference sequence). The data were also submitted as part of a second study, on yellow fever vaccine responses in identical twins.

The chain combines TRBV20-1 with TRBJ1-4; maybe TRBD1 (6 bases). The sequenced sample consisted of PBMCs. The TCR comes from a woman aged 18-29 years in good health. Written as DNA, the CDR3 is TGCGCCGGGACACCCGAAATAAAACTGTTTTTT. Protein: CAGTPEIKLFF.